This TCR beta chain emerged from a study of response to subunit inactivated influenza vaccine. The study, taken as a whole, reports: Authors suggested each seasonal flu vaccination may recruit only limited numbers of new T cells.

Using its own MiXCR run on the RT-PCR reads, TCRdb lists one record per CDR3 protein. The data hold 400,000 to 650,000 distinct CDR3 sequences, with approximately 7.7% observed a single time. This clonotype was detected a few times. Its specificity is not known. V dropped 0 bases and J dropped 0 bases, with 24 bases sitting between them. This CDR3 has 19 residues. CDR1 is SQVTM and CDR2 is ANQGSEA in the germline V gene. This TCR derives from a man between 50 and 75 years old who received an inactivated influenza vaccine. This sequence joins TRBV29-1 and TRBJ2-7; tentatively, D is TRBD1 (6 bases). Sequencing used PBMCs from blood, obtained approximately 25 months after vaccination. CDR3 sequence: CSVEDRTGLSTVSSYEQYF. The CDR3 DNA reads TGCAGCGTTGAAGATAGAACAGGGCTGTCGACGGTCAGCTCCTACGAGCAGTACTTC.